This record covers a single T cell receptor (beta chain). What antigen it recognizes has not been identified. A read error is possible here, since a much larger clone lies one base away. Receptor libraries were prepared by PCR. Sequencing used an Illumina HiSeq 4000. Preparation of bulk TCR libraries followed a previously described approach, with the TCR primers listed in Table S5. Total RNA was purified with the Qiagen AllPrep DNA/RNA kit. Before analysis, reads from multiple sequencing runs of the same library were pooled. In the original analysis: Reads were retained only if the reads had an exact TCR constant sequence, and the retained reads were trimmed to 150 nt and grouped according to their 12-nt molecular barcodes. Reads within each barcode group were sub-clustered using a 15% Levenshtein threshold, and quality-weighted consensus sequences were constructed for each RNA molecule. Non-functional sequences were excluded, and lower-count sequences lying one edit away from another sequence were also excluded. Based on fitting two negative binomial distributions, any barcode sub-cluster with under 20% of the maximum read count was discarded. The raw public reads went through TCRdb reprocessing: fastp at Q25, MiXCR clone calling, in-frame beta chains kept. Records with the same CDR3 protein are collapsed into one entry carrying the most frequent genes and DNA. None of the V and J calls come from the authors' own analysis; TCRdb made them. Here the sample has 600,000 to 650,000 distinct CDR3 sequences; roughly 21% occur a single time. Roughly 0.85% of the sample belongs to the ten largest clones.

Libraries of naive CD8 T cells were built from 20,000 to 1,000,000 sorted cells, with 10%, 30% or 50% of the purified RNA used. On a BD FACSAria II, naive CD8 T cells were FACS-sorted as CD8+CD4-CCR7+CD45RA+ and collected into RLT Plus buffer. To test detection sensitivity, Jurkat RNA equivalent to more than 9 TCR copies was spiked into samples of roughly 20,000-1,100,000 naive CD8 T cells. CD8 T cells were enriched with RosetteSep CD8+ T Cell Enrichment Cocktail and Ficoll-Paque, followed by ACK red cell lysis. The sample comes from a study of molecular identifiers for immune sequencing clone quantification (dated 2018 in TCRdb). Study-wide context: In a replicate experiment, RNA from roughly 20,000 or 100,000 naive CD8 T cells was split into five aliquots, four of which were sequenced. CD8 T cells were used in a methods study to benchmark molecular-identifier clustering-based TCR repertoire sequencing (MIDCIRS) and TCR RNA copy counting. The paper as a whole reports these results and caveats: In CMV-specific effector cells, clones with more than 20 RNA copies accounted for over 97% of molecules, whereas in naive cells such clones accounted for under 1%. Modeling indicated approximately 2.7 TCR RNA copies recovered per cell, compared with about 9.4 by digital PCR, which implies a capture efficiency of approximately 30%. Highly expanded clone sizes could be underestimated if identical TCR molecules share a barcode. When barcode sub-clustering was not used, chimeric consensus sequences inflated TCR diversity, with chimeras reaching as high as 47%. Spiked-in Jurkat TCR RNA equivalent to a single cell was reported to be detectable even among 750,000 to 1,000,000 naive CD8 T cells. The naive libraries included spiked-in Jurkat TCR RNA (approximately 11 copies' worth), and this RNA is not part of the donor repertoire.

From the cysteine through the phenylalanine, the CDR3 covers 15 amino acids. CDR3 DNA is the only sequence kept; it has 45 bases, read in frame from the first base. As encoded in the germline V gene, CDR1 is LGHNA while CDR2 is YNFKEQ. A distance of 11 bases separates the germline ends of V and J, which lose 1 base and 2 bases respectively. The sequencing input was naive CD8+ T cells from blood, with Jurkat cell RNA spiked in. The cell subset or site label on this specimen signifies: FACS-sorted CD8+CD4-CCR7+CD45RA+ naive T cells. The chain is encoded by TRBV4-2 joined to TRBJ1-1; no D gene can be assigned with confidence. This TCR came from a human donor in good health. Some libraries in this study had Jurkat cell RNA spiked in. In nucleotide form, the sequence is TGTGCCAGCAGCCAAGCTTCTATCTCTAACACTGAAGCTTTCTTT. Protein translation: CASSQASISNTEAFF.